A single TCR beta chain is shown here with its context. The antigen remains unidentified. Unique molecular identifiers were present on the cDNA, and a universal primer site came from template switching. TCRdb recomputed calls from the 5' RACE reads with MiXCR, one row per CDR3 protein. The table includes hundreds of thousands of distinct CDR3 sequences, 8.6% detected once. This sample stems from a study of identical twins. Study-level findings and limits: Memory repertoires showed no such pattern, whereas abundant cord blood beta clonotypes carried fewer insertions. The study found that models underestimated out-of-frame TCR alpha sharing in monozygotic twins. Beta out-of-frame sequences displayed a weaker excess of sharing between twins.

The data also belong to a second study, concerning yellow fever vaccine responses in identical twins.

This sequence originates from a woman aged 18-35 years in good health. Input material: PBMCs.

CDR3 sequence: CASSQDGTGGVAQYF. In nucleotides, the CDR3 is TGTGCCAGCAGCCAAGACGGGACTGGGGGTGTGGCCCAGTACTTC. The rearrangement uses TRBV3-1 and TRBJ2-5; weak D call: TRBD2 (6 bases). The CDR3 is 15 amino acids. The germline CDR1 and CDR2 sequences are LGHDT and YNNKEL (reference sequence). V shed 0 bases and J shed 9 bases, with 17 bases lying between them.